Following are 32 T cell receptor beta chains from one sample sequenced in a study of T-cell memory formation after mild COVID-19. A single record per CDR3 protein comes from TCRdb applying MiXCR to the 5' RACE reads. The sample carries 110,000 or so distinct CDR3 sequences, roughly a sixth recorded once. Sequencing used PBMCs or a T cell subset sorted from them (not recorded which). These receptors all come from a young man who had mild COVID-19 (a few samples of this study predate the infection). Cell type and time point are not known.

This clonotype was seen more than once but under ten times. V and J are TRBV9 and TRBJ2-1; 13 bases match TRBD2. Germline loops: CDR1 SGDLS, CDR2 YYNGEE. The V gene end was trimmed by 4 bases and the J gene end by 5 bases; junction bases not matched to a gene: 3. This CDR3 spans 15 amino acids. CDR3 sequence (DNA): TGTGCCAGCAGCCGGACTAGCGGGGGACACAATGAGCAGTTCTTC. Encoded protein: CASSRTSGGHNEQFF. The variable domain in full, with the rest retrieved from reference TRBV9 and TRBJ2-1, is DSGVTQTPKHLITATGQRVTLRCSPRSGDLSVYWYQQSLDQGLQFLIQYYNGEERAKGNILERFSAQQFPDLHSELNLSSLELGDSALYFCASSRTSGGHNEQFFGPGTRLTVL.

This clonotype has just a few counts. This rearrangement joins TRBV7-9 to TRBJ1-2; D not resolved. CDR3 length: 12 amino acids. Trimming took 1 base from V and 7 from J, leaving 7 bases between them. CDR1 SEHNR and CDR2 FQNEAQ come from the germline V gene (reference sequence). The CDR3 DNA follows: TGTGCCAGCAGCTTAGATCGTGGTGGCTACACCTTC. This codes for CASSLDRGGYTF. Based on the CDR3 plus reference TRBV7-9 and TRBJ1-2, the full variable domain is DTGVSQNPRHKITKRGQNVTFRCDPISEHNRLYWYRQTLGQGPEFLTYFQNEAQLEKSRLLSDRFSAERPKGSFSTLEIQRTEQGDSAMYLCASSLDRGGYTFGSGTRLTVV.

V usage is TRBV12-3 or TRBV12-4 and J usage is TRBJ2-7; 7 bases map to TRBD2. Unmatched junction bases numbered 6, after V lost 3 bases and J lost 7 bases. This CDR3 has 13 amino acids. The CDR3 loop reads CASSFPWGGEQYF. CDR3 bases: TGTGCCAGCAGTTTCCCCTGGGGGGGGGAGCAGTACTTC.

This clonotype was seen more than once but under ten times. The chain has TRBV27 and TRBJ1-6; TRBD1 is a possible D gene (6 bases). The CDR3 spans 13 residues. The germline V gene has CDR1 MNHEY and CDR2 SMNVEV (reference sequence). The V gene lost 6 bases and the J gene lost 9 bases, with 12 bases spanning the gap. Here the CDR3 DNA reads TGTGCCAGCAGGTTCACAGGGAGTTCACCCCTCCACTTT. It specifies CASRFTGSSPLHF.

The CDR3 nucleotides read TGCGCCAGCAGCCCCCGGGCCGAACGCCACTACGAGCAGTACTTC. Translation: CASSPRAERHYEQYF. This rearrangement joins TRBV5-1 to TRBJ2-7; D gene ambiguous. Germline V gene sequence: CDR1 SGHRS, CDR2 YFSETQ. Trimming pared 4 bases from V and 3 bases from J, leaving 17 bases between. This CDR3 is 15 amino acids long.

A single count supports this clonotype. This chain joins TRBV6-6 and TRBJ1-2; 8 nucleotides match TRBD1. CDR1 is MNHNY, CDR2 SVGAGI, per germline (reference sequence). With 6 bases clipped from V and 0 bases from J, the junction kept 6 bases outside the gene matches. The CDR3 loop spans 15 amino acids. CDR3 loop: CASSRRTGSNYGYTF. The CDR3 DNA follows: TGTGCCAGCAGCCGACGGACAGGGTCTAACTATGGCTACACCTTC.

This clonotype was counted between two and nine times. This chain links TRBV10-3 with TRBJ2-3; 7 bases align to TRBD1. The trim removed 6 bases at V and 1 base at J, leaving 7 bases unmatched. This CDR3 spans 15 amino acids. The germline CDR1 and CDR2 sequences are ENHRY and SYGVKD. CDR3 sequence reads: CAIRATGLGTDTQYF. The CDR3 DNA sequence: TGTGCCATCAGAGCGACAGGGCTGGGCACAGATACGCAGTATTTT.

This chain links TRBV27 with TRBJ2-3; D unresolved. V was trimmed by 3 bases and J by 0 bases, leaving 7 bases between them. CDR3 length: 14 amino acids. Germline V lookup: CDR1 MNHEY, CDR2 SMNVEV (reference sequence). The CDR3 loop is CASSFLASTDTQYF. In nucleotides, the CDR3 is TGTGCCAGCAGTTTCCTTGCGAGCACAGATACGCAGTATTTT.

The gene calls are TRBV4-3 and TRBJ2-5; a possible D gene is TRBD2 (6 bases). The V and J ends lost 6 bases and 2 bases respectively, with 19 bases between them. The CDR3 sequence is 16 residues long. Germline-derived CDR1 and CDR2 are LGHNA and YSLEER. The CDR3 DNA is TGCGCCAGCAGTCTTACCCCCGGGACTGGGCAAGAGACCCAGTACTTC. Encoded protein: CASSLTPGTGQETQYF.

This clonotype was counted many times. V usage is TRBV5-1 and J usage is TRBJ2-2; D remains unclear. The CDR3 has 14 amino acids. V lost 4 bases, J lost 3 bases, and 10 bases lay in between. Germline CDR1 reads SGHRS; CDR2 reads YFSETQ. The CDR3 DNA is TGCGCCAGCAGCCGCAGGACCGACACCGGGGAGCTGTTTTTT. Translating it yields CASSRRTDTGELFF.

The genes are TRBV29-1 and TRBJ1-2; tentative D call: TRBD1 (5 bases). V shed 7 bases and J shed 2 bases, with 17 bases lying between them. The germline CDR1 and CDR2 sequences are SQVTM and ANQGSEA. CDR3 length: 14 residues. The CDR3 bases are TGCAGCGCCGAACGAGGGGTGGAGAACTATGGCTACACCTTC. It specifies CSAERGVENYGYTF.

The chain uses TRBV3-1 and TRBJ1-2; D is ambiguous. Germline V gene data show CDR1 as LGHDT and CDR2 as YNNKEL (reference sequence). CDR3 length equals 12 residues. Between the trimmed V and J ends, which lost 3 bases and 8 bases, there was a span of 10 bases. This CDR3 reads CASSHESRGYTF. The CDR3 DNA sequence: TGTGCCAGCAGCCACGAGAGTCGGGGCTACACCTTC.

This clonotype came up many times. The chain uses TRBV12-3 or TRBV12-4 and TRBJ2-3; TRBD2 is a possible D gene (5 bases). Trimming shortened V by 6 bases and J by 1 base, and 11 bases separated the two germline ends. This CDR3 is built from 14 residues. The CDR3 loop reads CASSWTAGTDTQYF. In nucleotides, the CDR3 is TGTGCCAGCAGCTGGACTGCAGGCACAGATACGCAGTATTTT.

This clonotype showed up just a few times. The rearrangement uses TRBV12-3 or TRBV12-4 and TRBJ1-6; a possible D gene is TRBD1 (5 bases). With 6 bases removed from V and 14 bases from J, the gap between germline ends came to 14 bases. This CDR3 has 12 amino acids. As DNA, the CDR3 is TGTGCCAGCAGGCCAGGGTTACGGGCCCTCCACTTT. This sequence encodes CASRPGLRALHF.

This clonotype occurred once. The chain couples TRBV7-6 to TRBJ2-5, with D possibly being TRBD1 (5 bases). Germline CDR1 and CDR2: SGHVS and FNYEAQ. There are 14 residues in the CDR3. Trimming took off 3 bases at V and 1 base at J, with 9 bases between the two ends. In nucleotides, the CDR3 is TGTGCCAGCAGCTTTCAGGGCTTCCAAGAGACCCAGTACTTC. Translated, it gives CASSFQGFQETQYF.

This clonotype was counted a few times. V is TRBV19 and J is TRBJ1-2; D is perhaps TRBD1 (6 bases). The germline V gene encodes CDR1 LNHDA and CDR2 SQIVND (reference sequence). The CDR3 spans 14 residues. Trimming removed 8 bases from V and 7 bases from J, with 20 bases in between. As DNA, the CDR3 is TGTGCCAGTCTGGGCCAAACAGGGAAGTCTGGCTACACCTTC. Its protein is CASLGQTGKSGYTF.

This clonotype was recorded a few times. V is TRBV2 and J is TRBJ1-1, with D hard to call. This CDR3 has 11 amino acids. The V end was cut by 5 bases, the J end by 13 bases, with 14 bases between. From germline, CDR1 is SNHLY and CDR2 FYNNEI. This CDR3 is CASSSYRRGFF. In DNA, the CDR3 is TGTGCCAGCAGTTCTTACAGACGAGGTTTCTTT. The full variable domain, with the rest looked up from reference TRBV2 and TRBJ1-1, is EPEVTQTPSHQVTQMGQEVILRCVPISNHLYFYWYRQILGQKVEFLVSFYNNEISEKSEIFDDQFSVERPDGSNFTLKIRSTKLEDSAMYFCASSSYRRGFFGQGTRLTVV.

The chain carries TRBV7-6 and TRBJ2-5; D might be TRBD2 (5 bases). Germline V gene sequence: CDR1 SGHVS, CDR2 FNYEAQ. The CDR3 runs to 14 residues. Trimming removed 5 bases at V and 6 bases at J, with 16 bases between. Here the CDR3 reads CASSLEEGLKTQYF. In nucleotides, the CDR3 is TGTGCCAGCAGCCTCGAAGAGGGCTTAAAGACCCAGTACTTC.

This clonotype was counted between two and nine times. V gene TRBV4-3 combines with J gene TRBJ2-1; D is uncertain. The CDR3 has 14 amino acids. Germline V gene sequence: CDR1 LGHNA, CDR2 YSLEER. The V end lost 0 bases, the J end lost 2 bases, and 5 bases lay between the germline ends. DNA of the CDR3: TGCGCCAGCAGCCAAGACCGGGCCTACAATGAGCAGTTCTTC. Amino acid sequence: CASSQDRAYNEQFF.

The rearrangement links TRBV20-1 to TRBJ1-6; D perhaps matches TRBD1 (5 bases). Between the trimmed V and J ends, which lost 6 bases and 10 bases, there was a span of 22 bases. Germline V gene sequence: CDR1 DFQATT, CDR2 SNEGSKA (reference sequence). There are 15 residues in the CDR3. As DNA, the CDR3 is TGCAGTGCCAACTCCCCGCGGGGGGGACGGTCACCCCTCCACTTT. Amino acids: CSANSPRGGRSPLHF.

V is TRBV6-6 and J is TRBJ1-3; no reliable D call. The ends were cut back, 5 bases at V and 4 bases at J, with 6 bases in the middle. Germline V gene data show CDR1 as MNHNY and CDR2 as SVGAGI (reference sequence). The CDR3 spans 12 residues. The CDR3 bases are TGTGCCAGCAGTCCCGTGGGAAACACCATATATTTT. Residues: CASSPVGNTIYF.

This clonotype was counted a few times. J is TRBJ1-5 and V is TRBV21-1. TRBV21-1 is designated a pseudogene. The CDR3 runs 16 residues. The CDR3 loop reads CASSKQYGGVGQPQHF. For the CDR3, the DNA is TGTGCCAGCAGCAAGCAGTACGGTGGGGTGGGTCAGCCCCAGCATTTT.

Written as DNA, the CDR3 is TGCGCCAGCAGCTTGGGCAGTACCGGTACCGAGCTGTTTTTT. This codes for CASSLGSTGTELFF. V usage is TRBV5-1 and J usage is TRBJ2-2; D is unresolved. Germline values: CDR1 SGHRS, CDR2 YFSETQ. This CDR3 has 14 residues. The V gene lost 0 bases and the J gene lost 11 bases, with 14 bases spanning the gap.

The CDR3 is CASGDSSNYGYTF. The CDR3 coding sequence is TGTGCCAGCGGGGACAGTTCTAACTATGGCTACACCTTC. The rearrangement uses TRBV12-3 or TRBV12-4 and TRBJ1-2; TRBD1 matches 7 bases. This CDR3 has 13 residues. Losses at the gene ends were 8 bases for V and 0 bases for J; bases not matched to a gene: 3.

This chain connects TRBV12-3 or TRBV12-4 to TRBJ2-1; D is perhaps TRBD2 (6 bases). Trimming stripped 6 bases from V and 6 bases from J, with 15 bases between. CDR3 length equals 14 residues. CDR3 nucleotides: TGTGCCAGCAGGCGGGACCCCGCCGGCAATGAGCAGTTCTTC. Encoded protein: CASRRDPAGNEQFF.

This clonotype appeared a few times. A much larger clonotype is one base distant, so this may be a read error. This chain joins TRBV29-1 and TRBJ1-1; D is possibly TRBD1 (5 bases). CDR1 and CDR2 from the germline V gene are SQVTM and ANQGSEA. Trimming stripped 4 bases from V and 0 bases from J, with 15 bases between. The CDR3 has 15 amino acids. Written as DNA, the CDR3 is TGCAGCGTTGGGCCAGGGTGGGGGATGAACACTGAAGCTTTCTTT. Its protein product is CSVGPGWGMNTEAFF.

The gene calls are TRBV24-1 and TRBJ2-3; TRBD1 aligns across 8 bases. CDR3 length equals 15 residues. Germline V gene sequence: CDR1 KGHDR, CDR2 SFDVKD. V lost 2 bases, J lost 5 bases, and 5 bases stayed unmatched. The CDR3 is CATSDSQGARDTQYF. CDR3 nucleotides: TGTGCCACCAGTGATTCCCAGGGGGCCAGAGATACGCAGTATTTT.

The CDR3 here is CASSFDQGPYGYTF. CDR3 DNA sequence: TGTGCCAGCAGTTTTGACCAGGGACCCTATGGCTACACCTTC. The J gene is TRBJ1-2, the V gene TRBV12-3 or TRBV12-4, with D tentatively TRBD1 (5 bases). The CDR3 contains 14 residues. Between the trimmed V and J ends, which lost 3 bases and 4 bases, there was a span of 12 bases.

This clonotype came up a few times. The V call is TRBV6-5, the J call TRBJ2-1; D is perhaps TRBD1 or TRBD2 (6 bases each). V dropped 6 bases and J dropped 8 bases, with 14 bases sitting between them. Germline CDR1 and CDR2: MNHEY and SVGAGI. This CDR3 is 13 amino acids long. Here the CDR3 DNA reads TGTGCCAGCAGATTTGGACAGCGGGATGAGCAGTTCTTC. This gives the protein CASRFGQRDEQFF.

A few counts support this clonotype. This chain connects TRBV29-1 to TRBJ2-5; possibly TRBD1 for D (6 bases). The V and J ends lost 7 bases and 4 bases respectively, with 16 bases between them. The CDR3 extends over 13 amino acids. The germline V gene encodes CDR1 SQVTM and CDR2 ANQGSEA. In DNA, the CDR3 is TGCAGCGCTCAGACAGGCGGGCCAGAGACCCAGTACTTC. Protein: CSAQTGGPETQYF.

This clonotype was seen a single time. This chain links TRBV7-2 with TRBJ2-5; 10 nucleotides agree with TRBD2. V shed 0 bases, J shed 9 bases, and the junction held 7 bases outside the gene matches. The CDR3 spans 15 residues. Germline-derived CDR1 and CDR2 are SGHTA and FQGNSA. The CDR3 loop is CASSLASGLARAQYF. DNA of the CDR3: TGTGCCAGCAGCTTAGCGTCGGGACTAGCGAGGGCCCAGTACTTC.

This chain connects TRBV24-1 to TRBJ1-5, with D unclear. Germline CDR1 reads KGHDR; CDR2 reads SFDVKD. Trimming took off 5 bases at V and 5 bases at J, with 9 bases between the two ends. The CDR3 sequence is 13 residues long. The CDR3 coding sequence is TGTGCCACCAGTGGCCAAGCCCATCAGCCCCAGCATTTT. This translates into CATSGQAHQPQHF.